Included here is one T cell receptor (beta chain) sequence, with context. V gave up 1 base and J gave up 10 bases, with 11 bases separating them. Germline V gene sequence: CDR1 MNHEY, CDR2 SMNVEV (reference sequence). The CDR3 has 13 residues. The data were taken from a study of T-cell reconstitution after alpha-beta-depleted transplantation in children. Unique molecular identifiers were built into the TCRbeta library. TCRdb re-called the PCR reads with MiXCR, one entry per CDR3 protein. The repertoire holds almost 500,000 distinct CDR3 sequences, with approximately 12% as singletons. The receptor was derived from a human donor who donated a stem cell graft to a child with combined immunodeficiency. This specimen was PBMCs from the stem cell graft donor, taken from the stem cell graft. This chain uses TRBV27 with TRBJ2-1; D is tentatively TRBD1 or TRBD2 (6 bases each). As DNA, the CDR3 is TGTGCCAGCAGTTTATTGGGGGGCCAGGAGCAGTTCTTC. This gives the protein CASSLLGGQEQFF.